This T cell receptor (beta chain) was documented in a study of cytomegalovirus exposure and HLA in healthy donors. Whole-study results and caveats: Many donors carried some public TCRs, although rarity characterized most TCR sequences. The authors listed some 150 TCR beta chains as cytomegalovirus-associated.

Concerning this clone itself: The antigen is undetermined.

The donors belonged to the roughly 120-subject validation cohort, separate from the roughly 670-subject first cohort. Libraries were prepared by immunoSEQ multiplex PCR; TCRdb keeps only in-frame clonotypes and omits some of them. The sample shows about 170,000 clones, around nine tenths of them seen only once. What was sequenced was PBMCs. The clonotype was recovered from a woman in her thirties in good health and CMV-seronegative.

The CDR3: CASSPGRSGGGYEQFF. CDR3 sequence (DNA): TGTGCCAGCTCACCGGGTCGGTCAGGGGGCGGATATGAGCAGTTCTTC. The V gene is TRBV18, the J gene TRBJ2-1, with TRBD1 matching over 8 bases. This CDR3 spans 16 amino acids. From germline, CDR1 is KGHSH and CDR2 LQKENI. The trim removed 3 bases at V and 8 bases at J, leaving 12 bases unmatched.